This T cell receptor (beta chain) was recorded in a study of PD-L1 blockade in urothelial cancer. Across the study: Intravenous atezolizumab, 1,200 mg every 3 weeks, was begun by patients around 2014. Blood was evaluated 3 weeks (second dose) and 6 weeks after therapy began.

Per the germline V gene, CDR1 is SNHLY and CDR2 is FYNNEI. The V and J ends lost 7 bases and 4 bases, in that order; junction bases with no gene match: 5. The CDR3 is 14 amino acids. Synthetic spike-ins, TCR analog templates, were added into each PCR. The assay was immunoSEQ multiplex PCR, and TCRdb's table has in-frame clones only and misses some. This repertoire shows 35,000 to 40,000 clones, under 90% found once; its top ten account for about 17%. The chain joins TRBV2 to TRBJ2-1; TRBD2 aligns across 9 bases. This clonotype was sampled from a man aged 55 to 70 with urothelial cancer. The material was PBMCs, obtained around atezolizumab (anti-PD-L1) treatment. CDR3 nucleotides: TGTGCCAGCAATACCCTAGCGGGGTACAATGAGCAGTTCTTC. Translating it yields CASNTLAGYNEQFF.